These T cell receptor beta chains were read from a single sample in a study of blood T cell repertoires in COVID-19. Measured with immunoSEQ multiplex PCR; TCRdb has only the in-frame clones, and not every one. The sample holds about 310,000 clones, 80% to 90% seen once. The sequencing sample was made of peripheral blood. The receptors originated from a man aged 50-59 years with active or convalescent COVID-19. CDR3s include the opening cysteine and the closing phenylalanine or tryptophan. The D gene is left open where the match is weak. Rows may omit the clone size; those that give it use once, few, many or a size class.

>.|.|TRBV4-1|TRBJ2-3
CASSQDRGDTQYF
TGCGCCAGCAGCCAGGACCGGGGAGATACGCAGTATTTT
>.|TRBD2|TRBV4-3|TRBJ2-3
CASSQEPSGGARSADTQYF
TGCGCCAGCAGCCAAGAGCCTAGCGGGGGGGCTAGGTCCGCAGATACGCAGTATTTT
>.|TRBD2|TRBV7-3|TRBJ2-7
CASSLIAGGNEQYF
TGTGCCAGCAGCTTAATTGCGGGGGGCAACGAGCAGTACTTC
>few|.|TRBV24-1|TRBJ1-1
CATRGGGEAFF
TGTGCCACCCGCGGTGGCGGTGAAGCTTTCTTT
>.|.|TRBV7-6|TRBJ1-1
CASSLTTVGSEAFF
TGTGCCAGCAGCTTAACGACGGTCGGGTCTGAAGCTTTCTTT
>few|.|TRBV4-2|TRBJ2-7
CASSQERKRKSSYEQYF
TGTGCCAGCAGCCAAGAACGGAAGAGGAAGAGCTCCTACGAGCAGTACTTC
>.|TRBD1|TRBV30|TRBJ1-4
CAWSLQGAREKLFF
TGTGCCTGGAGTTTACAGGGGGCGCGGGAAAAACTGTTTTTT
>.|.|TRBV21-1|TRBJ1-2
CASSKEEAGQGIFNYGYTF
TGTGCCAGCAGCAAAGAGGAGGCGGGACAGGGAATTTTCAACTATGGCTACACCTTC
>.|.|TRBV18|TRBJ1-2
CASSRGGQFHAGSGYTF
TGTGCCAGCTCACGGGGGGGACAATTCCACGCCGGGTCTGGCTACACCTTC
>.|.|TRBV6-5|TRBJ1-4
CASRGGATNEKLFF
TGTGCCAGCAGAGGGGGAGCAACTAATGAAAAACTGTTTTTT
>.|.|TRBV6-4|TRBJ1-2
CASSPEGGGIGYTF
TGTGCCAGCAGTCCCGAGGGGGGAGGGATCGGCTACACCTTC
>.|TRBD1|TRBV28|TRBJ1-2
CASSSPGTGVYGYTF
TGTGCCAGCAGTTCCCCCGGGACAGGGGTTTATGGCTACACCTTC
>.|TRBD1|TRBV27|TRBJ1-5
CASSFQGDSNQPQHF
TGTGCCAGCAGTTTCCAGGGGGATAGCAATCAGCCCCAGCATTTT
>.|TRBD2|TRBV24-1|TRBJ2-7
CATSDGTSGISYEQYF
TGTGCCACCAGTGACGGGACTAGCGGGATCTCCTACGAGCAGTACTTC
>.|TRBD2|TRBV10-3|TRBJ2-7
CAISRTSGSYEQYF
TGTGCCATCAGCCGGACTAGCGGGAGCTACGAGCAGTACTTC
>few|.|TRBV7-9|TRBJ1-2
CASSPTESVGYTF
TGTGCCAGCAGCCCGACAGAGTCAGTAGGCTACACCTTC
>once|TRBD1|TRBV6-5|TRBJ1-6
CASSWRGQGGSPLHF
TGTGCCAGCAGTTGGAGGGGACAGGGAGGTTCACCCCTCCACTTT
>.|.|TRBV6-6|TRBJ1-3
CASSRAGLGNTIYF
TGTGCCAGCAGTCGCGCAGGGCTGGGAAACACCATATATTTT
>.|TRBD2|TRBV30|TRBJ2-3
CAWNSGSGSDTQYF
TGTGCCTGGAATAGCGGGAGTGGATCAGATACGCAGTATTTT
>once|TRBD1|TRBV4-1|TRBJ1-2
CASSQILGQGRRGYTF
TGCGCCAGCAGCCAAATTTTGGGACAGGGACGACGAGGCTACACCTTC
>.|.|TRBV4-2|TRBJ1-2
CASSQGQLPLANYGYTF
TGTGCCAGCAGCCAAGGACAGTTACCTCTAGCTAACTATGGCTACACCTTC
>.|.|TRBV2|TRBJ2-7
CASRLPEDSYEQYF
TGTGCCAGCAGACTACCCGAGGACAGCTACGAGCAGTACTTC
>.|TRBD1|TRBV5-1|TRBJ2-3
CASSFTGTGGDTQYF
TGCGCCAGCAGCTTCACCGGGACAGGGGGAGATACGCAGTATTTT
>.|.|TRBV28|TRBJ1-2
CASSLFSRGHTF
TGTGCCAGCAGTTTGTTCAGCCGCGGGCACACCTTC
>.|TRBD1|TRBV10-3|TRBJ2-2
CAISAPGQGSTGELFF
TGTGCCATCAGCGCCCCGGGACAGGGGTCCACCGGGGAGCTGTTTTTT
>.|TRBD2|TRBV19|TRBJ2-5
CASSIVASGGQETQYF
TGTGCCAGTAGTATAGTGGCTAGCGGGGGCCAAGAGACCCAGTACTTC
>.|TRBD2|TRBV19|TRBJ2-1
CASSPSASGAYNEQFF
TGTGCCAGTAGCCCATCGGCTAGCGGGGCCTACAATGAGCAGTTCTTC
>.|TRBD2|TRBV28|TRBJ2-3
CASSWGTSGRPSTDTQYF
TGTGCCAGCAGTTGGGGGACTAGCGGGAGGCCCAGCACAGATACGCAGTATTTT
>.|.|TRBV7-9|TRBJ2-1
CASSPRGPVNEQFF
TGTGCCAGCAGCCCACGAGGGCCGGTCAATGAGCAGTTCTTC
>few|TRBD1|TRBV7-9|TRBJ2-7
CASSPGTGSHEQYF
TGTGCCAGCAGCCCCGGGACAGGGTCCCACGAGCAGTACTTC
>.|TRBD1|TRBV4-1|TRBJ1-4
CASSPSRDSYEKLFF
TGCGCCAGCAGCCCCTCCCGGGACAGTTATGAAAAACTGTTTTTT
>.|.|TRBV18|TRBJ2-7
CASSPVGQGTEQYF
TGTGCCAGCTCACCAGTAGGCCAGGGCACCGAGCAGTACTTC
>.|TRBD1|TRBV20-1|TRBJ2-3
CSASGTGGADTQYF
TGCAGTGCTAGTGGGACAGGGGGCGCAGATACGCAGTATTTT
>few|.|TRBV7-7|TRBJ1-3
CASSLETVSGNTIYF
TGTGCTAGCAGCTTAGAAACAGTCTCTGGAAACACCATATATTTT
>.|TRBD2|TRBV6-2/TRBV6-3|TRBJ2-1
CASSYGGGAFEQFF
TGTGCCAGCAGTTACGGCGGGGGGGCCTTTGAGCAGTTCTTC
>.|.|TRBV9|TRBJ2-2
CASSAQTPGSTGELFF
TGTGCCAGCAGCGCGCAAACCCCAGGGTCCACCGGGGAGCTGTTTTTT
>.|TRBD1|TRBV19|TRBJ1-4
CASSTIQGAGEKLFF
TGTGCCAGTAGTACGATACAGGGGGCGGGTGAAAAACTGTTTTTT
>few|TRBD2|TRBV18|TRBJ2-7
CASSPQTSGGPSEQYF
TGTGCCAGCTCACCCCAGACCTCGGGGGGTCCCTCCGAGCAGTACTTC
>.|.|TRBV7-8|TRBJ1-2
CASSLERGGGRRGYTF
TGTGCCAGCAGCTTAGAGCGCGGGGGCGGAAGAAGAGGCTACACCTTC
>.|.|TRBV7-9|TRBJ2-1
CASSLGQDFYNEQFF
TGTGCCAGCAGCTTAGGACAGGACTTCTACAATGAGCAGTTCTTC
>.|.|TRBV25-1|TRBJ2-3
CASSSRDWATDTQYF
TGTGCCAGCAGCTCCCGGGACTGGGCTACAGATACGCAGTATTTT
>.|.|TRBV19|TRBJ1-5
CASSIFTGSNQPQHF
TGTGCCAGTAGTATTTTTACAGGGAGCAATCAGCCCCAGCATTTT
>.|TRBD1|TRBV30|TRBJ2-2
CAWRVRLDRESANTGELFF
TGTGCCTGGAGGGTGCGCCTAGACAGGGAATCCGCGAACACCGGGGAGCTGTTTTTT
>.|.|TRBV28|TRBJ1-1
CASSPSSTEAFF
TGTGCCAGCAGCCCTTCGAGCACTGAAGCTTTCTTT
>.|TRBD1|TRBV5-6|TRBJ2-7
CASRGTEISSYEQYF
TGTGCCAGCAGAGGGACAGAGATAAGCTCCTACGAGCAGTACTTC
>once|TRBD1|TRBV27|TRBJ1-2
CASSLLSTGGDYGYTF
TGTGCCAGCAGTCTACTCTCGACAGGGGGGGACTATGGCTACACCTTC
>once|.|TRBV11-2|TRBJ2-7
CASSLGELVEQYF
TGTGCCAGCAGCTTAGGCGAGTTAGTGGAGCAGTACTTC
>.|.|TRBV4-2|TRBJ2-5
CASSQGTTSLGETQYF
TGTGCCAGCAGCCAAGGAACCACTAGTCTAGGGGAGACCCAGTACTTC
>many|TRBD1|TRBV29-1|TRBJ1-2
CSVGTGQDYGYTF
TGCAGCGTTGGTACGGGACAGGACTATGGCTACACCTTC